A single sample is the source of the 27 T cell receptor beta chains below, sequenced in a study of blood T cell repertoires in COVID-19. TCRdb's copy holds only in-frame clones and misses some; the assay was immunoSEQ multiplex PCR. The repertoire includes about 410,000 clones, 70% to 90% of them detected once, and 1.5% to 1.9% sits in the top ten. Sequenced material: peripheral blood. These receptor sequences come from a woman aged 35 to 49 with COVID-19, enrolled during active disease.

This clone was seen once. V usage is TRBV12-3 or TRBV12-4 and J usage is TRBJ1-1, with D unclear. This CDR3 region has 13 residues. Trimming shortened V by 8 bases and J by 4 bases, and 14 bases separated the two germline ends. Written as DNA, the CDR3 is TGTGCCAGCGGTCGTGTTATCGGCACTGAAGCTTTCTTT. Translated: CASGRVIGTEAFF.

CDR3 DNA sequence: TGTGCCAGCAGCTTAGTCCAGGGGGTGACGGAGACCCAGTACTTC. This codes for CASSLVQGVTETQYF. The rearrangement links TRBV11-1 to TRBJ2-5; 7 nucleotides agree with TRBD1. Germline V lookup: CDR1 SGHAT, CDR2 FQDESV (reference sequence). The CDR3 consists of 15 residues. V was clipped by 1 base and J by 5 bases; unmatched bases: 7.

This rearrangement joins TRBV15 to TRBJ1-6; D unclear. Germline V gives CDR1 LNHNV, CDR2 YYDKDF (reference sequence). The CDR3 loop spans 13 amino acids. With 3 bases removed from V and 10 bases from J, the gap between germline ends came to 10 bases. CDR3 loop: CATSRAVVSPLHF. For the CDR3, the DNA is TGTGCCACCAGCAGGGCGGTGGTGTCACCCCTCCACTTT.

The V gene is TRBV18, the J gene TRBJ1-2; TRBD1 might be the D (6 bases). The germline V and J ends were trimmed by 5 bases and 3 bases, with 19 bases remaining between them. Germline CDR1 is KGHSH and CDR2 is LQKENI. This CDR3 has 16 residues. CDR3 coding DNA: TGTGCCAGCTCATCGGACAGCTCCCCTACGGACTATGGCTACACCTTC. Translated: CASSSDSSPTDYGYTF. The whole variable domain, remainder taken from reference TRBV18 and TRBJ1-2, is NAGVMQNPRHLVRRRGQEARLRCSPMKGHSHVYWYRQLPEEGLKFMVYLQKENIIDESGMPKERFSAEFPKEGPSILRIQQVVRGDSAAYFCASSSDSSPTDYGYTFGSGTRLTVV.

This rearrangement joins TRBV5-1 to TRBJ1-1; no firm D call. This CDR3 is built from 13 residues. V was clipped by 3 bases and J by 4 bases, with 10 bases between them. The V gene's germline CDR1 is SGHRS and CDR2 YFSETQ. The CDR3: CASSSERATEAFF. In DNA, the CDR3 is TGCGCCAGCAGCTCTGAACGAGCCACTGAAGCTTTCTTT.

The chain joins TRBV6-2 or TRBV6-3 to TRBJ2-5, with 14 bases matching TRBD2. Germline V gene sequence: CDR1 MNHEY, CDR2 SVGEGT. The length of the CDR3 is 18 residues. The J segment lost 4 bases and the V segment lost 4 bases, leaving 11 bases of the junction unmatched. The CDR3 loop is CASSSRPGTSGSVETQYF. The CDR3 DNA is TGTGCCAGCAGTTCCCGTCCCGGGACTAGCGGGAGTGTAGAGACCCAGTACTTC.

CDR3: CASSQEGLAPNEQFF. In nucleotides, the CDR3 is TGCGCCAGCAGCCAAGAAGGCCTAGCTCCCAATGAGCAGTTCTTC. The rearrangement links TRBV4-3 to TRBJ2-1; D may be TRBD2 (5 bases). Between the trimmed V and J ends, which lost 0 bases and 6 bases, there was a span of 12 bases. Germline values: CDR1 LGHNA, CDR2 YSLEER. The CDR3 has 15 residues.

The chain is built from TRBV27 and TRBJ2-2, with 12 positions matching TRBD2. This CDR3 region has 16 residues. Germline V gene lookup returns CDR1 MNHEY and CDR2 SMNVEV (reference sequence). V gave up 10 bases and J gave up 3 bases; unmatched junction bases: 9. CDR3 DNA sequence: TGTGCCACCAGAATACTAGCGGGGGGAGACACCGGGGAGCTGTTTTTT. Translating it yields CATRILAGGDTGELFF.

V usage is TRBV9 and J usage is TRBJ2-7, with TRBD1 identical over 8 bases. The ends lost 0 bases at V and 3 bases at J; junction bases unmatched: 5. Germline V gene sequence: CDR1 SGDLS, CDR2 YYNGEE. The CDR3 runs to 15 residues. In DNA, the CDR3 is TGTGCCAGCAGCGTAGAAGGGACAGGCCACTACGAGCAGTACTTC. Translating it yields CASSVEGTGHYEQYF.

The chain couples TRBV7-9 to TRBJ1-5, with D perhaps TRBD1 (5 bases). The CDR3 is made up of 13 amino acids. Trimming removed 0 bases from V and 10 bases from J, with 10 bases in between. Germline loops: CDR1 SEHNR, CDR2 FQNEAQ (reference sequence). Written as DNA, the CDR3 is TGTGCCAGCAGCTTAGCGGGGGGTCGTCCCCAGCATTTT. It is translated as CASSLAGGRPQHF.

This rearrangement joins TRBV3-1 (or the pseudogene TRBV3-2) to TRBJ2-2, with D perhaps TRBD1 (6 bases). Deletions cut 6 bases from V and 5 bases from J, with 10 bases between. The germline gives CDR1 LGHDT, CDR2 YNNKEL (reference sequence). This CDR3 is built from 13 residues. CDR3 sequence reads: CASSNDRTGELFF. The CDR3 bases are TGTGCCAGCAGTAACGACAGGACCGGGGAGCTGTTTTTT.

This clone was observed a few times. The CDR3 nucleotides are TGTGCCAGCAGCGTACAGGGGACCGAAGAGACCCAGTACTTC. Protein product: CASSVQGTEETQYF. The chain has TRBV9 and TRBJ2-5; D is perhaps TRBD1 (6 bases). This CDR3 contains 14 residues. CDR1 SGDLS and CDR2 YYNGEE come from the germline V gene. V was shortened by 1 base and J by 3 bases, with 10 bases between the two germline ends.

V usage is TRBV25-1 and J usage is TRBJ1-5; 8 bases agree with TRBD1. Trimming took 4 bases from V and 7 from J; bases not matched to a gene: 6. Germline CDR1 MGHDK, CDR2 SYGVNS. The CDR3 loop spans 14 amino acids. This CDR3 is CASSGTGTRQPQHF. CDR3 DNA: TGTGCCAGCAGTGGGACAGGGACCCGCCAGCCCCAGCATTTT. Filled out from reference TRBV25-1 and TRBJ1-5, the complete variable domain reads EADIYQTPRYLVIGTGKKITLECSQTMGHDKMYWYQQDPGMELHLIHYSYGVNSTEKGDLSSESTVSRIRTEHFPLTLESARPSHTSQYLCASSGTGTRQPQHFGDGTRLSIL.

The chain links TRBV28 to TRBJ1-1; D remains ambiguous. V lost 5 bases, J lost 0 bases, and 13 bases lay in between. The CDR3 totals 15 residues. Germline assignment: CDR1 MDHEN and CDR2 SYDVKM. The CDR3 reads CASSPRPLVNTEAFF. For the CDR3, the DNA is TGTGCCAGCAGTCCTAGACCTCTTGTGAACACTGAAGCTTTCTTT.

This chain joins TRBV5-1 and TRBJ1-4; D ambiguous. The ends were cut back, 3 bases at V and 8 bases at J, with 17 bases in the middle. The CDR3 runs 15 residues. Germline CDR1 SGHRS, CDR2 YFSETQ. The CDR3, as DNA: TGCGCCAGCAGCTCGTTGACAACATCGGTCGAAAAACTGTTTTTT. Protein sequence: CASSSLTTSVEKLFF.

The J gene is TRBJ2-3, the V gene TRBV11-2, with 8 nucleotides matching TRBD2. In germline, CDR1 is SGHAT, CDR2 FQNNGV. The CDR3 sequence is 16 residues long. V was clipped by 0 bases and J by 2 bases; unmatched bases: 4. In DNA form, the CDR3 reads TGTGCCAGCAGCTTAGAACTAGCGGCTTCCACAGATACGCAGTATTTT. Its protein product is CASSLELAASTDTQYF. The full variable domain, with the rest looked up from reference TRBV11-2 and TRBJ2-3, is EAGVAQSPRYKIIEKRQSVAFWCNPISGHATLYWYQQILGQGPKLLIQFQNNGVVDDSQLPKDRFSAERLKGVDSTLKIQPAKLEDSAVYLCASSLELAASTDTQYFGPGTRLTVL.

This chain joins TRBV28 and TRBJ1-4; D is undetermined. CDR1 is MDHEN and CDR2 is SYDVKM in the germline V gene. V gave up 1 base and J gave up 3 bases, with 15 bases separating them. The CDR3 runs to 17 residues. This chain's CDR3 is CASSLYPPIAANEKLFF. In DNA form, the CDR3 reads TGTGCCAGCAGTTTATATCCCCCCATCGCGGCTAATGAAAAACTGTTTTTT.

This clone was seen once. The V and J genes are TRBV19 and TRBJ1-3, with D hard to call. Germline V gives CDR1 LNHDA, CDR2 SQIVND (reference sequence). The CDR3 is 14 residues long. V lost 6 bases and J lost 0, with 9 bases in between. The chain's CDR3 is CASRTTVSGNTIYF. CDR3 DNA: TGTGCCAGTAGAACAACAGTCTCTGGAAACACCATATATTTT.

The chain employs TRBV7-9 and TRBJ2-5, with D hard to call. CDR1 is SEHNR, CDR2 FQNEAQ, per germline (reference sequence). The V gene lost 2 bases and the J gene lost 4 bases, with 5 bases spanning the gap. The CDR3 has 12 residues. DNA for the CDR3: TGTGCCAGCAGCTTACACGGAGAGACCCAGTACTTC. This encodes CASSLHGETQYF.

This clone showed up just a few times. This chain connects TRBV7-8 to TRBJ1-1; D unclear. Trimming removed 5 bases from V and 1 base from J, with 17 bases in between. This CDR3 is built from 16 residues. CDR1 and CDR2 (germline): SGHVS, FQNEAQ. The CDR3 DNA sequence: TGTGCCAGCAGCATGACTTTGTTGCCACCGAACACTGAAGCTTTCTTT. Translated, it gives CASSMTLLPPNTEAFF. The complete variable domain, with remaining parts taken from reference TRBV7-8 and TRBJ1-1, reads GAGVSQSPRYKVAKRGQDVALRCDPISGHVSLFWYQQALGQGPEFLTYFQNEAQLDKSGLPSDRFFAERPEGSVSTLKIQRTQQEDSAVYLCASSMTLLPPNTEAFFGQGTRLTVV.

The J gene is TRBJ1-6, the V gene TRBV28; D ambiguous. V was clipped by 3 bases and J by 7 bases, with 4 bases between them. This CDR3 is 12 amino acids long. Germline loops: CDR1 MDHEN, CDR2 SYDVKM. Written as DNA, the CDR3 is TGTGCCAGCAGTTTTCTAAATTCACCCCTCCACTTT. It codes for CASSFLNSPLHF.

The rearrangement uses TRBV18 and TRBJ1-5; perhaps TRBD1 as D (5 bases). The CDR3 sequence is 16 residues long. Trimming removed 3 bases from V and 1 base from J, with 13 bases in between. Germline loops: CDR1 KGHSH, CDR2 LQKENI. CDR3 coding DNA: TGTGCCAGCTCACCCTTCGACAGAAGGAGCAATCAGCCCCAGCATTTT. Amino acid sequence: CASSPFDRRSNQPQHF. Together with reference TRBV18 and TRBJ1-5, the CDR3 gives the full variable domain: NAGVMQNPRHLVRRRGQEARLRCSPMKGHSHVYWYRQLPEEGLKFMVYLQKENIIDESGMPKERFSAEFPKEGPSILRIQQVVRGDSAAYFCASSPFDRRSNQPQHFGDGTRLSIL.

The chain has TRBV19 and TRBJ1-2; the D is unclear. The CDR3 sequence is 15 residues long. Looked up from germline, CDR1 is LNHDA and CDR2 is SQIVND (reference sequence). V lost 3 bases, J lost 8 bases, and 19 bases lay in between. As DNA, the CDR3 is TGTGCCAGTAGTATGTCGGGAGAAAGAAGAGGGGGCTACACCTTC. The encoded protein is CASSMSGERRGGYTF. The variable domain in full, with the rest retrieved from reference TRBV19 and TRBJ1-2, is DGGITQSPKYLFRKEGQNVTLSCEQNLNHDAMYWYRQDPGQGLRLIYYSQIVNDFQKGDIAEGYSVSREKKESFPLTVTSAQKNPTAFYLCASSMSGERRGGYTFGSGTRLTVV.

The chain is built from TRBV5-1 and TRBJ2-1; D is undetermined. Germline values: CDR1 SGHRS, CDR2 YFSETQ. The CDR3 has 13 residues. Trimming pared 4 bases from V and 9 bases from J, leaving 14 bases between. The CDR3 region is CASSVSVSAEQFF. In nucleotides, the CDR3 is TGCGCCAGCAGCGTCTCGGTTTCTGCTGAGCAGTTCTTC.

This CDR3 reads CASSYGQDTSSYNSPLHF. The CDR3 DNA sequence: TGTGCCAGCAGTTACGGGCAGGATACTAGCTCCTATAATTCACCCCTCCACTTT. The chain employs TRBV6-2 or TRBV6-3 and TRBJ1-6, with no clear D. Deletions cut 2 bases from V and 0 bases from J, with 14 bases between. Germline V gene data show CDR1 as MNHEY and CDR2 as SVGEGT. The CDR3 sequence is 18 residues long.

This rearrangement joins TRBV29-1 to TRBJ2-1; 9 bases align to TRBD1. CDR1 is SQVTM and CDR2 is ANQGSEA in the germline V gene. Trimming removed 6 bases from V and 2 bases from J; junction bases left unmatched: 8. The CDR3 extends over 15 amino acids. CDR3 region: CSVTGTGSTYNEQFF. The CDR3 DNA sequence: TGCAGCGTGACCGGGACAGGGTCCACCTACAATGAGCAGTTCTTC.

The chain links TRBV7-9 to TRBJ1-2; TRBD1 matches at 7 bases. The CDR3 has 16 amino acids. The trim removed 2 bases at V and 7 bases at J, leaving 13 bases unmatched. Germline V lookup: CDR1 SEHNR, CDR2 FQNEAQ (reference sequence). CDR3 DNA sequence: TGTGCCAGCAGCTTAACATCCGGGACAGCCTTAGGTGGCTACACCTTC. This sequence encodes CASSLTSGTALGGYTF.